Following are 11 T cell receptor beta chains from one sample sequenced in a study of T-cell memory formation after mild COVID-19. MiXCR, applied by TCRdb to the 5' RACE reads, yields one record per CDR3 protein. The sample has under 600,000 distinct CDR3 sequences, roughly 20% seen once. Sequencing used PBMCs or a T cell subset sorted from them (not recorded which). The receptors were gathered from an adult woman who had mild COVID-19 (a few samples of this study predate the infection). Cell type and time point are not known.

This clonotype was counted between two and nine times. V gene TRBV18 combines with J gene TRBJ2-5, with 7 bases fitting TRBD2. Germline-derived CDR1 and CDR2 are KGHSH and LQKENI. V lost 0 bases to trimming and J lost 3 bases; unmatched junction nucleotides: 1. The CDR3 totals 14 residues. This chain's CDR3 is CASSPPAGKETQYF. The CDR3 DNA reads TGTGCCAGCTCACCACCAGCGGGAAAAGAGACCCAGTACTTC.

This clonotype came up a few times. The rearrangement uses TRBV5-7 and TRBJ2-1; 8 nucleotides match TRBD2. TRBV5-7 is designated an ORF whose function remains uncertain. This CDR3 contains 15 residues. V lost 2 bases to trimming and J lost 6 bases; unmatched junction nucleotides: 7. CDR3 sequence (DNA): TGTGCCAGCAGCTTCAGCGGGAGTTTTAGCAATGAGCAGTTCTTC. Translated, it gives CASSFSGSFSNEQFF.

This clonotype was counted at least ten times. This sequence joins TRBV2 and TRBJ2-1, with D maybe TRBD2 (6 bases). V was shortened by 6 bases and J by 0 bases, with 9 bases between the two germline ends. This CDR3 is 14 amino acids long. Germline V gene data show CDR1 as SNHLY and CDR2 as FYNNEI. CDR3: CASREEGSYNEQFF. The DNA of the CDR3 is TGTGCCAGCAGAGAGGAGGGCTCCTACAATGAGCAGTTCTTC.

The chain combines TRBV4-1 with TRBJ1-2, with D maybe TRBD1 (6 bases). This CDR3 has 15 amino acids. From germline, CDR1 is MGHRA and CDR2 YSYEKL. V gave up 0 bases and J gave up 8 bases, with 16 bases separating them. CDR3 loop: CASSQDAGRGVGYTF. The DNA for the CDR3 is TGCGCCAGCAGCCAAGACGCCGGGAGGGGGGTAGGCTACACCTTC.

The V gene is TRBV7-6, the J gene TRBJ2-2; tentatively, D is TRBD1 or TRBD2 (5 bases each). V was trimmed by 8 bases and J by 3 bases, leaving 10 bases between them. Germline CDR1 SGHVS, CDR2 FNYEAQ. This CDR3 is 13 amino acids long. CDR3 amino acids: CASAEGYTGELFF. The CDR3 region has the DNA TGTGCCAGCGCAGAGGGGTACACCGGGGAGCTGTTTTTT. The full variable domain, completed using reference TRBV7-6 and TRBJ2-2, is GAGVSQSPRYKVTKRGQDVALRCDPISGHVSLYWYRQALGQGPEFLTYFNYEAQQDKSGLPNDRFSAERPEGSISTLTIQRTEQRDSAMYRCASAEGYTGELFFGEGSRLTVL.

This clonotype was seen a handful of times. The chain has TRBV19 and TRBJ1-4; unclear D gene. Trimming took 4 bases from V and 2 from J, leaving 5 bases between them. The germline V gene encodes CDR1 LNHDA and CDR2 SQIVND (reference sequence). The CDR3 spans 13 residues. As DNA, the CDR3 is TGTGCCAGTAGTAGTACGACTAATGAAAAACTGTTTTTT. Amino acids: CASSSTTNEKLFF.

This chain uses TRBV7-9 with TRBJ1-2; D remains unclear. The CDR3 loop spans 17 amino acids. Germline CDR1 is SEHNR and CDR2 is FQNEAQ (reference sequence). V lost 0 bases and J lost 0, with 14 bases in between. The CDR3 coding sequence is TGTGCCAGCAGCTTAGCGTGGGGTGTTCAGCCTAACTATGGCTACACCTTC. Translating it yields CASSLAWGVQPNYGYTF.

In the case of this clonotype: It is unclear where the CDR3 begins or ends on the DNA, so no DNA is shown, and the CDR3 is as TCRdb lists it. This chain links TRBV5-5 with TRBJ2-7; the table's D call of TRBD2 was not tested on the DNA. CDR1 is SGHKS and CDR2 is YYEKEE in the germline V gene (reference sequence). The length of the CDR3 is 14 amino acids, counting both ends. The chain's CDR3 is CASSFGQGEYEQYF.

This chain connects TRBV10-3 to TRBJ2-5; 8 nucleotides agree with TRBD1. Per the germline V gene, CDR1 is ENHRY and CDR2 is SYGVKD. Trimming at V came to 2 bases and at J to 4 bases, leaving 6 bases not matched to a gene. The CDR3 totals 15 residues. For the CDR3, the DNA is TGTGCCATCAGTGAGGACAGGGGCCCTTCAGAGACCCAGTACTTC. The encoded protein is CAISEDRGPSETQYF.

This chain joins TRBV11-2 and TRBJ2-7; 9 bases are shared with TRBD2. CDR1 SGHAT and CDR2 FQNNGV come from the germline V gene. The CDR3 loop spans 16 amino acids. The ends lost 1 base at V and 4 bases at J; junction bases unmatched: 8. CDR3 loop: CASSLGLAGTLYEQYF. The CDR3 DNA reads as TGTGCCAGCAGCTTAGGGCTAGCGGGGACCCTTTACGAGCAGTACTTC.

The J gene is TRBJ2-1, the V gene TRBV24-1; 7 bases match TRBD2. The CDR3 covers 18 residues. Losses at the gene ends were 2 bases for V and 3 bases for J; bases not matched to a gene: 12. Germline V gene sequence: CDR1 KGHDR, CDR2 SFDVKD. The CDR3 reads CATSDSFPSSGDYNEQFF. The CDR3 DNA sequence: TGTGCCACCAGTGATTCCTTTCCCAGCAGCGGGGACTACAATGAGCAGTTCTTC.